The 14 T cell receptor beta chains reported below all come from one sample, sequenced in a study of T-cell memory formation after mild COVID-19. TCRdb analysed the 5' RACE reads with MiXCR anew, one entry per CDR3 protein. The sample has 350,000 to 500,000 distinct CDR3 sequences; around 19% are singletons. What was sequenced was PBMCs or a T cell subset sorted from them (not recorded which). The receptors were sampled from an adult woman who had mild COVID-19 (a few samples of this study predate the infection). Cell type and time point are not known.

This clonotype has just a few counts. The chain joins TRBV12-3 or TRBV12-4 to TRBJ1-3, with D possibly being TRBD1 (6 bases). V was trimmed by 2 bases and J by 11 bases, leaving 10 bases between them. The CDR3 has 12 amino acids. The CDR3 DNA is TGTGCCAGCAGTTTACAGGGGTCGGCCATATATTTT. This encodes CASSLQGSAIYF.

CDR3 coding DNA: TGCAGTGCTAGAGGGGGCGCGGGCACTGAAGCTTTCTTT. Amino acids: CSARGGAGTEAFF. This sequence joins TRBV20-1 and TRBJ1-1; maybe TRBD1 (5 bases). The CDR3 extends over 13 amino acids. Germline lookup yields CDR1 DFQATT and CDR2 SNEGSKA (reference sequence). V lost 1 base and J 4 bases, leaving 10 bases between the germline ends.

This clonotype was picked up a small number of times. This chain joins TRBV19 and TRBJ1-2; D is unclear. The CDR3 runs to 17 residues. The germline V gene has CDR1 LNHDA and CDR2 SQIVND (reference sequence). The ends were cut back, 3 bases at V and 4 bases at J, with 21 bases in the middle. CDR3 bases: TGTGCCAGTAGTATGGCCGCCAACCAACCTAACCGCTATGGCTACACCTTC. Amino acid sequence: CASSMAANQPNRYGYTF.

The J gene is TRBJ2-3, the V gene TRBV4-3, with 7 bases lining up with TRBD2. The CDR3 extends over 15 amino acids. The germline V gene has CDR1 LGHNA and CDR2 YSLEER. The ends lost 3 bases at V and 4 bases at J; junction bases unmatched: 7. This CDR3 reads CASSHRAGAADTQYF. Written as DNA, the CDR3 is TGCGCCAGCAGCCACAGGGCGGGAGCGGCAGATACGCAGTATTTT.

This clonotype turned up a few times. The rearrangement joins TRBV12-3 or TRBV12-4 to TRBJ1-6; D ambiguous. V lost 6 bases and J 7 bases, leaving 13 bases between the germline ends. The CDR3 totals 14 residues. The CDR3 sequence is CASSVMEGNSPLHF. The CDR3, as DNA: TGTGCCAGCAGCGTTATGGAAGGAAATTCACCCCTCCACTTT.

V and J are TRBV4-1 and TRBJ2-1; no firm D call. This CDR3 comprises 12 residues. V gave up 6 bases and J gave up 9 bases, with 12 bases separating them. CDR1 is MGHRA and CDR2 is YSYEKL in the germline V gene. This chain's CDR3 is CASRLTWGEQFF. DNA of the CDR3: TGCGCCAGCAGACTCACGTGGGGTGAGCAGTTCTTC.

This rearrangement joins TRBV2 to TRBJ2-3; D perhaps matches TRBD2 (6 bases). There are 13 residues in the CDR3. The V end lost 6 bases, the J end lost 14 bases, and 21 bases lay between the germline ends. Per germline, CDR1 SNHLY and CDR2 FYNNEI. CDR3 DNA: TGTGCCAGCAGCGGAGGGCGGGCCCTCGGTTGGTATTTT. It is translated as CASSGGRALGWYF. Looking up the rest from reference TRBV2 and TRBJ2-3 gives the full variable domain: EPEVTQTPSHQVTQMGQEVILRCVPISNHLYFYWYRQILGQKVEFLVSFYNNEISEKSEIFDDQFSVERPDGSNFTLKIRSTKLEDSAMYFCASSGGRALGWYFGPGTRLTVL.

This clonotype has just a few counts. This rearrangement joins TRBV7-9 to TRBJ2-5; D perhaps matches TRBD2 (5 bases). V lost 5 bases to trimming and J lost 5 bases, with 9 bases between them. Germline V gene data show CDR1 as SEHNR and CDR2 as FQNEAQ (reference sequence). CDR3 length equals 12 residues. For the CDR3, the DNA is TGTGCCAGCAGCCGGGATATCGAGACCCAGTACTTC. It encodes CASSRDIETQYF.

The gene calls are TRBV5-1 and TRBJ2-1, with D possibly TRBD2 on 6 matching bases. CDR3 length: 17 residues. CDR1 is SGHRS, CDR2 YFSETQ, per germline. The germline V and J ends were trimmed by 0 bases and 7 bases, with 20 bases remaining between them. DNA for the CDR3: TGCGCCAGCAGCTTGGTAAATATACTAGCTAATACAAATGAGCAGTTCTTC. Translation gives CASSLVNILANTNEQFF. Full variable domain (missing parts from reference TRBV5-1 and TRBJ2-1): KAGVTQTPRYLIKTRGQQVTLSCSPISGHRSVSWYQQTPGQGLQFLFEYFSETQRNKGNFPGRFSGRQFSNSRSEMNVSTLELGDSALYLCASSLVNILANTNEQFFGPGTRLTVL.

In this sample, this clonotype turned up a few times. The chain has TRBV4-3 and TRBJ2-7; no reliable D call. There are 16 residues in the CDR3. CDR1 and CDR2 from the germline V gene are LGHNA and YSLEER. Between the trimmed V and J ends, which lost 0 bases and 0 bases, there was a span of 12 bases. This CDR3 reads CASSQDGPRYSYEQYF. CDR3 DNA sequence: TGCGCCAGCAGCCAAGATGGGCCGAGGTACTCCTACGAGCAGTACTTC.

This clonotype was detected only a few times. At one end the junction does not follow the germline gene, possibly because of a read error. This sequence joins TRBV7-2 and TRBJ2-3; perhaps TRBD2 as D (6 bases). Per the germline V gene, CDR1 is SGHTA and CDR2 is FQGNSA. The CDR3 covers 13 residues. The CDR3 region is CASSYTSRDTQYF. DNA of the CDR3: TGTGCCAGCAGCTATACTAGCAGAGATACGCAGTATTTT.

This clonotype has at least ten counts. This chain joins TRBV12-3 or TRBV12-4 and TRBJ1-5, with no clear D. The V and J ends lost 7 bases and 5 bases respectively, with 15 bases between them. The CDR3 runs to 14 residues. CDR3 nucleotide sequence: TGTGCCAGCACTCGAAACATGGGGTATCAGCCCCAGCATTTT. As protein: CASTRNMGYQPQHF.

CDR3 sequence reads: CSGGLEGGYETQYF. CDR3 in DNA: TGCAGTGGTGGACTAGAGGGAGGCTATGAGACCCAGTACTTC. The chain combines TRBV20-1 with TRBJ2-5; 7 bases map to TRBD2. The junction had 13 bases not matched to a gene; V was cut back by 7 bases and J by 5 bases. The CDR3 has 14 amino acids. The germline V gene has CDR1 DFQATT and CDR2 SNEGSKA (reference sequence).

V and J are TRBV3-1 and TRBJ2-3, with 7 bases matching TRBD1. Germline loops: CDR1 LGHDT, CDR2 YNNKEL (reference sequence). V was clipped by 2 bases and J by 6 bases; unmatched bases: 2. This CDR3 contains 13 residues. This CDR3 reads CASSQRGPDTQYF. The CDR3 coding sequence is TGTGCCAGCAGCCAAAGGGGGCCTGATACGCAGTATTTT.